The 29 T cell receptor beta chains reported below all come from one sample, sequenced in a study of blood T cell repertoires in COVID-19. TCRdb's copy holds only in-frame clones and misses some; the assay was immunoSEQ multiplex PCR. The sample has a few hundred thousand clones, around 90% seen once. Sequenced sample: peripheral blood. The receptors stem from a woman aged 55-75 years with COVID-19, enrolled during active disease.

The chain couples TRBV27 to TRBJ1-2; D possibly corresponds to TRBD1 (5 bases). Germline CDR1 reads MNHEY; CDR2 reads SMNVEV (reference sequence). V was cut by 8 bases and J by 6 bases, with 25 bases left in between. The CDR3 contains 16 residues. CDR3 coding DNA: TGTGCCAGCGGAAAGCCATTAGGAGGGGCCCTCCATGGCTACACCTTC. This codes for CASGKPLGGALHGYTF.

V and J are TRBV5-8 and TRBJ1-3, with TRBD1 matching over 8 bases. Losses at the gene ends were 1 base for V and 0 bases for J; bases not matched to a gene: 9. The germline CDR1 and CDR2 sequences are SGHTS and YDEGEE. The CDR3 loop spans 18 amino acids. The CDR3 loop reads CASSLLIGQGFSGNTIYF. The CDR3 DNA is TGTGCCAGCAGCTTGTTAATCGGACAGGGTTTCTCTGGAAACACCATATATTTT. Full variable domain (outside the CDR3, taken from reference TRBV5-8 and TRBJ1-3): EAGVTQSPTHLIKTRGQQATLRCSPISGHTSVYWYQQALGLGLQFLLWYDEGEERNRGNFPPRFSGRQFPNYSSELNVNALELEDSALYLCASSLLIGQGFSGNTIYFGEGSWLTVV.

The V call is TRBV14, the J call TRBJ1-1; D might be TRBD1 (5 bases). Looked up from germline, CDR1 is SGHDN and CDR2 is FVKESK. This CDR3 contains 13 residues. V lost 3 bases and J 1 base, leaving 6 bases between the germline ends. The CDR3 DNA sequence: TGTGCCAGCAGCCAGGGGCCGAACACTGAAGCTTTCTTT. Encoded protein: CASSQGPNTEAFF.

The chain recombines TRBV6-1 with TRBJ1-4; 7 bases match TRBD1. Trimming removed 11 bases from V and 5 bases from J; junction bases left unmatched: 11. Germline V lookup: CDR1 MNHNS, CDR2 SASEGT. The CDR3 is 14 amino acids. CDR3 loop: CACSLGQENEKLFF. The CDR3 region has the DNA TGTGCCTGCTCCCTCGGACAGGAAAATGAAAAACTGTTTTTT.

The chain joins TRBV4-3 to TRBJ2-7; D is possibly TRBD2 (5 bases). There are 14 residues in the CDR3. Germline CDR1 reads LGHNA; CDR2 reads YSLEER. Trimming cost V 4 bases and J 0 bases, with 10 bases left between them. CDR3 sequence reads: CASSPSRVSYEQYF. The CDR3 region has the DNA TGCGCCAGCAGCCCTAGCAGAGTCTCCTACGAGCAGTACTTC.

The V gene is TRBV5-1, the J gene TRBJ2-1; 8 nucleotides align to TRBD1. The germline V gene has CDR1 SGHRS and CDR2 YFSETQ. Trimming took 2 bases from V and 3 from J; bases not matched to a gene: 1. The CDR3 has 14 residues. The CDR3 loop reads CASSFGQGYNEQFF. The CDR3 DNA is TGCGCCAGCAGCTTTGGACAGGGCTACAATGAGCAGTTCTTC.

The CDR3, as DNA: TGTGCCAGCTCACCCGTCCGGGGGGCTCATGGCTACACCTTC. This gives the protein CASSPVRGAHGYTF. This chain connects TRBV18 to TRBJ1-2; the D gene is possibly TRBD1 (6 bases). Per the germline V gene, CDR1 is KGHSH and CDR2 is LQKENI. The ends were cut back, 3 bases at V and 6 bases at J, with 14 bases in the middle. The CDR3 runs 14 residues.

This chain uses TRBV4-3 with TRBJ1-2; 10 bases align to TRBD1. V lost 3 bases and J lost 4; bases outside the gene matches: 8. The germline CDR1 and CDR2 sequences are LGHNA and YSLEER. This CDR3 spans 16 amino acids. This CDR3 reads CASSQDGTGDLYGYTF. CDR3 coding DNA: TGCGCCAGCAGCCAGGACGGGACAGGGGACCTCTATGGCTACACCTTC.

This clone appeared a few times. This chain joins TRBV12-5 and TRBJ1-6; no clear D. This CDR3 spans 14 amino acids. V gave up 4 bases and J gave up 10 bases, with 14 bases separating them. The germline CDR1 and CDR2 sequences are LGHNT and FRNRAP. The CDR3 protein is CASGWALSGSPLHF. CDR3 DNA: TGTGCTAGTGGTTGGGCCCTGAGCGGGTCACCCCTCCACTTT.

V and J are TRBV4-2 and TRBJ1-4; TRBD1 aligns across 7 bases. Losses at the gene ends were 4 bases for V and 0 bases for J; bases not matched to a gene: 11. Germline CDR1 and CDR2: LGHNA and YNFKEQ. The CDR3 covers 18 residues. CDR3 sequence: CASSLSRAGGTTNEKLFF. CDR3 nucleotides: TGTGCCAGCAGCCTCTCAAGAGCAGGGGGTACAACTAATGAAAAACTGTTTTTT.

V and J are TRBV2 and TRBJ1-3; 7 nucleotides line up with TRBD1. Germline values: CDR1 SNHLY, CDR2 FYNNEI. This CDR3 has 14 residues. Trimming at V came to 1 base and at J to 4 bases, leaving 1 base not matched to a gene. The chain's CDR3 is CASSEGGQGNTIYF. The CDR3 DNA reads as TGTGCCAGCAGTGAAGGGGGACAGGGAAACACCATATATTTT.

The chain has TRBV7-8 and TRBJ2-1; the D gene is possibly TRBD1 (6 bases). Looked up from germline, CDR1 is SGHVS and CDR2 is FQNEAQ. The CDR3 sequence is 15 residues long. Trimming stripped 3 bases from V and 5 bases from J, with 14 bases between. CDR3 in DNA: TGTGCCAGCAGCTTCCCCCCAGGGGACCACAATGAGCAGTTCTTC. Translated: CASSFPPGDHNEQFF.

This clone was recorded a few times. This chain connects TRBV18 to TRBJ1-2; D gene ambiguous. Between the trimmed V and J ends, which lost 0 bases and 7 bases, there was a span of 6 bases. The CDR3 contains 12 residues. Germline V gene lookup returns CDR1 KGHSH and CDR2 LQKENI. The CDR3 DNA reads as TGTGCCAGCTCACCACCGAGGTCTGGCTACACCTTC. Translated: CASSPPRSGYTF.

The table lists this clone with a count of one. This sequence joins TRBV3-1 (or the pseudogene TRBV3-2) and TRBJ1-1, with TRBD1 matching 10 bases. The CDR3 extends over 14 amino acids. The germline CDR1 and CDR2 sequences are LGHDT and YNNKEL (reference sequence). The junction had 3 bases not matched to a gene; V was cut back by 5 bases and J by 3 bases. The CDR3, as DNA: TGTGCCAGCAGCTTCGGACAGGGGGACACTGAAGCTTTCTTT. Translated, it gives CASSFGQGDTEAFF.

This rearrangement joins TRBV19 to TRBJ1-4; 9 positions match TRBD1. The trim removed 7 bases at V and 10 bases at J, leaving 10 bases unmatched. Germline assignment: CDR1 LNHDA and CDR2 SQIVND (reference sequence). The CDR3 extends over 14 amino acids. CDR3 residues: CASTPRDRVGKLFF. CDR3 sequence (DNA): TGTGCCAGTACCCCACGGGACAGGGTCGGAAAACTGTTTTTT.

The chain has TRBV19 and TRBJ1-6; 9 bases align to TRBD1. The V segment lost 5 bases and the J segment 6 bases; nucleotides outside the gene matches: 8. CDR3 length: 16 amino acids. Germline V CDR1 and CDR2: LNHDA, SQIVND (reference sequence). The CDR3 region has the DNA TGTGCCAGTAGTGTCCGGACAGGGGCTAGTAATTCACCCCTCCACTTT. Protein product: CASSVRTGASNSPLHF.

The chain has TRBV5-1 and TRBJ1-6, with no clear D. Per germline, CDR1 SGHRS and CDR2 YFSETQ. The CDR3 covers 14 residues. Trimming cost V 4 bases and J 8 bases, with 13 bases left between them. The CDR3 DNA reads as TGCGCCAGCAGCGGACTGACGGGAGATTCACCCCTCCACTTT. Protein product: CASSGLTGDSPLHF.

The CDR3 sequence is CASSSPPKGYTF. Written as DNA, the CDR3 is TGTGCCAGCAGTTCTCCCCCTAAGGGCTACACCTTC. The genes are TRBV6-6 and TRBJ1-2; D call uncertain. V lost 4 bases and J lost 8, with 11 bases in between. Germline assignment: CDR1 MNHNY and CDR2 SVGAGI (reference sequence). CDR3 size: 12 residues.

The rearrangement links TRBV6-5 to TRBJ1-1, with 8 bases matching TRBD1. There are 14 residues in the CDR3. Germline lookup yields CDR1 MNHEY and CDR2 SVGAGI. With V trimmed by 6 bases and J by 0 bases, 3 bases remained unmatched. The CDR3 loop reads CASRAGQVNTEAFF. CDR3 bases: TGTGCCAGCAGAGCGGGACAGGTGAACACTGAAGCTTTCTTT.

The J gene is TRBJ2-1, the V gene TRBV25-1, with D perhaps TRBD2 (5 bases). The CDR3 sequence is 13 residues long. Trimming shortened V by 7 bases and J by 6 bases, and 13 bases separated the two germline ends. The germline V gene has CDR1 MGHDK and CDR2 SYGVNS. The CDR3: CASTSTAGNEQFF. For the CDR3, the DNA is TGTGCCAGCACCTCTACCGCGGGCAATGAGCAGTTCTTC.

This clone was counted a few times. V gene TRBV24-1 combines with J gene TRBJ2-5; tentative D call: TRBD1 (6 bases). CDR1 and CDR2 from the germline V gene are KGHDR and SFDVKD. The CDR3 has 16 amino acids. Between the trimmed V and J ends, which lost 6 bases and 7 bases, there was a span of 23 bases. CDR3 nucleotide sequence: TGTGCCACCAGTCCAGGCGGCGCAGGGGCAAGAGGGACCCAGTACTTC. Encoded protein: CATSPGGAGARGTQYF.

The CDR3 DNA sequence: TGTGCCAGCAGCGCAGGGGGCTGGGCTGGAAACACCATATATTTT. It specifies CASSAGGWAGNTIYF. V gene TRBV5-4 combines with J gene TRBJ1-3, with 8 bases lining up with TRBD1. Losses at the gene ends were 4 bases for V and 2 bases for J; bases not matched to a gene: 5. The length of the CDR3 is 15 residues. Looked up from germline, CDR1 is SGHNT and CDR2 is YYREEE (reference sequence).

This chain links TRBV5-1 with TRBJ2-3, with 9 nucleotides matching TRBD2. V was pared by 0 bases and J by 2 bases, with 7 bases of the junction left unmatched. This CDR3 region has 17 residues. Germline CDR1 SGHRS, CDR2 YFSETQ. In DNA, the CDR3 is TGCGCCAGCAGCTTGGCCCGACTAGCGGATCCCACAGATACGCAGTATTTT. It encodes CASSLARLADPTDTQYF.

The chain couples TRBV21-1 to TRBJ2-1; TRBD2, the table's D call, was not compared with the DNA. TRBV21-1 is tagged as a pseudogene. The CDR3 covers 16 residues. Here the CDR3 reads CASSKGGGGAVHEQFF. The CDR3 DNA reads as TGTGCCAGCAGCAAAGGTGGCGGGGGGGCAGTCCATGAGCAGTTCTTC.

The chain carries TRBV3-1 (or the pseudogene TRBV3-2) and TRBJ1-5, with D possibly TRBD1 on 6 matching bases. This CDR3 is built from 15 residues. The V end was cut by 4 bases, the J end by 6 bases, with 16 bases between. Germline V CDR1 and CDR2: LGHDT, YNNKEL (reference sequence). CDR3 sequence (DNA): TGTGCCAGCAGCCCCGAATCGGGCAGGGGTCAGCCCCAGCATTTT. It codes for CASSPESGRGQPQHF.

This clone has only a few counts. The rearrangement links TRBV5-4 to TRBJ1-2, with D possibly matching TRBD1 (6 bases). The CDR3 totals 18 residues. Trimming took 3 bases from V and 0 from J, leaving 21 bases between them. The germline V gene encodes CDR1 SGHNT and CDR2 YYREEE (reference sequence). The CDR3, as DNA: TGTGCCAGCAGCTCGGGGGGAGACAGGACCCCTTCTAACTATGGCTACACCTTC. Amino acids: CASSSGGDRTPSNYGYTF. Combining the CDR3 with reference TRBV5-4 and TRBJ1-2 gives the whole variable domain ETGVTQSPTHLIKTRGQQVTLRCSSQSGHNTVSWYQQALGQGPQFIFQYYREEENGRGNFPPRFSGLQFPNYSSELNVNALELDDSALYLCASSSGGDRTPSNYGYTFGSGTRLTVV.

The chain links TRBV19 to TRBJ2-2; D is perhaps TRBD1 (6 bases). In germline, CDR1 is LNHDA, CDR2 SQIVND (reference sequence). The V end was cut by 8 bases, the J end by 7 bases, with 20 bases between. The CDR3 spans 15 residues. The CDR3 nucleotides read TGTGCCAGTCGAAAGGACCTTGGGGGCGGCGGGGAGCTGTTTTTT. This translates into CASRKDLGGGGELFF.

This chain joins TRBV7-9 and TRBJ2-2; 8 nucleotides line up with TRBD1. Germline assignment: CDR1 SEHNR and CDR2 FQNEAQ (reference sequence). This CDR3 region has 17 residues. Unmatched junction bases numbered 12, after V lost 5 bases and J lost 4 bases. The CDR3 sequence: CASSAPGGVILTGELFF. CDR3 coding DNA: TGTGCCAGCAGCGCTCCAGGGGGCGTCATTCTCACCGGGGAGCTGTTTTTT.

CDR3 nucleotides: TGCGCCAGCACAACCGGGGCGGGAGGCTCCTACAATGAGCAGTTCTTC. Its protein is CASTTGAGGSYNEQFF. The chain employs TRBV5-1 and TRBJ2-1; 8 bases align to TRBD2. V was clipped by 6 bases and J by 0 bases; unmatched bases: 8. The CDR3 totals 16 residues. Germline-derived CDR1 and CDR2 are SGHRS and YFSETQ.